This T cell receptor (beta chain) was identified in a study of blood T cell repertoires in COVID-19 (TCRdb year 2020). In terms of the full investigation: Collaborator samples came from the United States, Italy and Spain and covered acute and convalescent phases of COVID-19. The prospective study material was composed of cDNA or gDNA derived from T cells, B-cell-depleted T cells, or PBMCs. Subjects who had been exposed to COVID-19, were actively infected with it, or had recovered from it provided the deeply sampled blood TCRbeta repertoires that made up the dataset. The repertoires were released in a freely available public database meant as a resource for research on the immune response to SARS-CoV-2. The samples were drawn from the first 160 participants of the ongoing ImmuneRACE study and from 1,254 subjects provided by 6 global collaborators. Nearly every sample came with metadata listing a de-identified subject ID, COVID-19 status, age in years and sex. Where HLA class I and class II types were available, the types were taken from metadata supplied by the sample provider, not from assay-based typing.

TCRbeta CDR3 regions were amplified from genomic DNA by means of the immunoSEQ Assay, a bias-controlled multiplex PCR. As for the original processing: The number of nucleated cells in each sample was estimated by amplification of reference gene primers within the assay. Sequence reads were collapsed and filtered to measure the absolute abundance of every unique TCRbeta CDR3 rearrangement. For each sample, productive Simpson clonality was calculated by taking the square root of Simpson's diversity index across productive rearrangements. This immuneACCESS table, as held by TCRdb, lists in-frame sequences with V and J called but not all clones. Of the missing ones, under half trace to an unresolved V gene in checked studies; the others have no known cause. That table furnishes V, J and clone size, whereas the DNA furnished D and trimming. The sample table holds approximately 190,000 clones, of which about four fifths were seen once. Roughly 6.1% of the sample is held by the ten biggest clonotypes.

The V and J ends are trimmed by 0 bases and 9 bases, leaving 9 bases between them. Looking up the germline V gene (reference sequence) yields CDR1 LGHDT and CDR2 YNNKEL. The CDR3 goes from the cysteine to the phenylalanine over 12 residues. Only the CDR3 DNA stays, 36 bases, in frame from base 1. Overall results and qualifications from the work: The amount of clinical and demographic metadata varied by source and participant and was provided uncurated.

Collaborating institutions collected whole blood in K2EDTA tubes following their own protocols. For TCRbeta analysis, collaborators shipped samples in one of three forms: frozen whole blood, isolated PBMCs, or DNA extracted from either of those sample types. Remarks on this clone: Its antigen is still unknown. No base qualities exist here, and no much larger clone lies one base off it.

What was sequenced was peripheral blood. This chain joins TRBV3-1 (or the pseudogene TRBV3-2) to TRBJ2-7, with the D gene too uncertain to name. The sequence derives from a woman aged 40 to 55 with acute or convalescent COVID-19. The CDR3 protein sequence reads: CASSQDLLGQYF. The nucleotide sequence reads TGTGCCAGCAGCCAAGATTTACTCGGGCAGTACTTC.